These 11 T cell receptor beta chains were sequenced from one sample in a study of T cells in Graves' hyperthyroidism and ophthalmopathy. Amplified TCR beta CDR3 regions derived from RNA transcripts. The HTBI primer set served for first-round RT-PCR of the TCR CDR3. MiXCR, applied by TCRdb to the multiplex PCR reads, yields one record per CDR3 protein. The sample consists of about 480,000 distinct CDR3 sequences, approximately 15% of them appearing once. Sequencing was carried out using blood. All receptors come from a woman between 18 and 29 years old with Graves' hyperthyroidism.

This clonotype has at least ten counts. V and J are TRBV6-1 and TRBJ1-2, with D hard to call. The V and J ends lost 6 bases and 7 bases respectively, with 12 bases between them. The germline V gene has CDR1 MNHNS and CDR2 SASEGT. The CDR3 totals 12 residues. For the CDR3, the DNA is TGTGCCAGCAGAGACTTTAGAGGTGGCTACACCTTC. Translated: CASRDFRGGYTF.

The chain is built from TRBV10-3 and TRBJ1-2; D ambiguous. Trimming removed 9 bases from V and 6 bases from J, with 29 bases in between. Germline assignment: CDR1 ENHRY and CDR2 SYGVKD. CDR3 length equals 17 residues. This CDR3 is CAISQVGISFSVDGYTF. As DNA, the CDR3 is TGTGCCATATCACAAGTCGGCATTTCTTTTTCTGTCGATGGCTACACCTTC.

This clonotype has a count of ten or more. The V gene is TRBV7-8, the J gene TRBJ1-5; no firm D call. Germline CDR1 is SGHVS and CDR2 is FQNEAQ. This CDR3 contains 15 residues. Trimming removed 3 bases from V and 2 bases from J, with 11 bases in between. The CDR3 here is CASSFSGVGNQPQHF. The CDR3 DNA reads TGTGCCAGCAGCTTTAGTGGGGTGGGCAATCAGCCCCAGCATTTT.

This clonotype was seen a handful of times. A much larger clone differs from this one at a single base, so this may be a read error. The DNA for the CDR3 is TGTGCCGGCAGCCCCCGGAACTCTGGAAACACCATATATTTT. Protein sequence: CAGSPRNSGNTIYF. The chain combines TRBV13 with TRBJ1-3; D not certain. Germline CDR1 and CDR2: PRHDT and FYEKMQ (reference sequence). The CDR3 consists of 14 residues.

This clonotype was seen ten or more times. The V and J genes are TRBV11-3 and TRBJ1-4; TRBD1 aligns across 8 bases. Unmatched junction bases numbered 3, after V lost 4 bases and J lost 5 bases. The V gene's germline CDR1 is SGHNT and CDR2 YENEEA. This CDR3 contains 14 residues. In DNA form, the CDR3 reads TGTGCCAGCAGCTCAACAGGGGGGAATGAAAAACTGTTTTTT. Amino acids: CASSSTGGNEKLFF. The variable domain in full, with the rest retrieved from reference TRBV11-3 and TRBJ1-4, is EAGVVQSPRYKIIEKKQPVAFWCNPISGHNTLYWYLQNLGQGPELLIRYENEEAVDDSQLPKDRFSAERLKGVDSTLKIQPAELGDSAVYLCASSSTGGNEKLFFGSGTQLSVL.

The chain couples TRBV4-1 to TRBJ2-3; D uncertain. The CDR3 runs to 12 residues. V shed 4 bases and J shed 4 bases, with 6 bases lying between them. Germline loops: CDR1 MGHRA, CDR2 YSYEKL. In DNA, the CDR3 is TGCGCCAGCAGCCGCCTGGCAGATACGCAGTATTTT. Its protein product is CASSRLADTQYF.

This clonotype has at least ten counts. This chain connects TRBV9 to TRBJ2-2, with a possible D match to TRBD1 (5 bases). Trimming left V 4 bases short and J 4 bases short, with 17 bases between. Germline CDR1 SGDLS, CDR2 YYNGEE. CDR3 length: 16 amino acids. CDR3: CASSPYSGRVTGELFF. CDR3 coding DNA: TGTGCCAGCAGCCCATATAGTGGCAGGGTCACCGGGGAGCTGTTTTTT.

The chain recombines TRBV12-3 or TRBV12-4 with TRBJ2-6; D gene unclear. The CDR3 length is 15 residues. Trimming took 6 bases from V and 0 from J, leaving 9 bases between them. The CDR3 protein is CASSHPSSGANVLTF. CDR3 nucleotide sequence: TGTGCCAGCAGCCACCCCAGCTCTGGGGCCAACGTCCTGACTTTC.

This clonotype came up many times. This rearrangement joins TRBV11-2 to TRBJ2-7; TRBD2 agrees at 7 bases. The CDR3 covers 14 residues. CDR1 is SGHAT and CDR2 is FQNNGV in the germline V gene. Trimming removed 5 bases from V and 4 bases from J; junction bases left unmatched: 8. The CDR3: CASSGRDYTYEQYV. CDR3 in DNA: TGTGCCAGCAGCGGCCGGGACTACACGTACGAGCAGTACGTC.

This clonotype was seen at least ten times. The CDR3 bases are TGCAGCGTTGATGGGGGCCGAGAGACCCAGTACTTC. Translation: CSVDGGRETQYF. The chain has TRBV29-1 and TRBJ2-5, with TRBD1 as a possible D gene (6 bases). V was clipped by 3 bases and J by 4 bases, with 9 bases between them. The CDR3 runs 12 residues. Looked up from germline, CDR1 is SQVTM and CDR2 is ANQGSEA.

This clonotype has a count of ten or more. The CDR3 nucleotides are TGTGCCAGCAGCGCGCGGACAGGACAGTACAATGAGCAGTTCTTC. Protein: CASSARTGQYNEQFF. The rearrangement links TRBV7-9 to TRBJ2-1; 7 bases are shared with TRBD1. With 5 bases clipped from V and 4 bases from J, the junction kept 8 bases outside the gene matches. Germline V gene lookup returns CDR1 SEHNR and CDR2 FQNEAQ (reference sequence). The CDR3 runs 15 residues.